This TCR beta chain was captured in a study of CD8 T cells in Susac syndrome. A quantity of roughly 0.5 to 1 ug RNA underwent reverse transcription using random hexamers. TCRdb itself ran the immunoSEQ multiplex PCR reads through MiXCR, one entry per CDR3 protein. The sample records hundreds of thousands of distinct CDR3 sequences, around 84% being singletons. Germline assignment: CDR1 KGHSH and CDR2 LQKENI. This CDR3 contains 14 residues. V was pared by 3 bases and J by 9 bases, with 6 bases of the junction left unmatched. Sample: CD8+ T cells from PBMCs. The sequence came from a human donor with multiple sclerosis. The chain has TRBV18 and TRBJ2-1, with 9 bases fitting TRBD2. The CDR3 loop reads CASSPFQREAEQFF. In nucleotides, the CDR3 is TGTGCCAGCTCACCGTTCCAGCGGGAGGCTGAGCAGTTCTTC.